The sequence of this TCR beta chain was determined in a study of blood T cell repertoires in COVID-19. Whole-study context: Sites in the United States, Italy and Spain provided acute and convalescent COVID-19 samples. From T cells, B-cell-depleted T cells, or PBMCs came the material, which was cDNA or gDNA.

The authors' processing: Cell counts per sample came from amplifying reference gene primers. The method was immunoSEQ multiplex PCR; TCRdb's version includes in-frame clones alone and lacks a portion of them. V and J calls plus clone size are reproduced from that table; the DNA served to infer D and trimming. The sample contains tens of thousands of clones, 80% to 95% of which appear only once. The sequencing sample was made of peripheral blood. The TCR originated in a man in his 70s with active COVID-19.

CDR3 region: CASSLSGTGVQKHTGELFF. CDR3 in DNA: TGTGCCAGCAGCCTCTCCGGGACAGGGGTTCAAAAACACACCGGGGAGCTGTTTTTT. This chain links TRBV4-2 with TRBJ2-2, with TRBD1 matching over 10 bases. V lost 4 bases to trimming and J lost 3 bases; unmatched junction nucleotides: 14. Germline values: CDR1 LGHNA, CDR2 YNFKEQ. The length of the CDR3 is 19 residues.